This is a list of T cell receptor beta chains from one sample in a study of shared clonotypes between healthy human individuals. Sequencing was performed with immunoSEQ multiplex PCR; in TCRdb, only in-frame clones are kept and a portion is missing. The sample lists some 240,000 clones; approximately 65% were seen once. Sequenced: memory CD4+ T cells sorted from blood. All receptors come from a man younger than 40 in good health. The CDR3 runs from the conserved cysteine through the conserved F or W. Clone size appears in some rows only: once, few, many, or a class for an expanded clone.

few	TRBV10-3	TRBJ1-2	CAIRTQGADGYTF
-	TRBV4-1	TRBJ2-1	CASSQDSQISYNEQFF
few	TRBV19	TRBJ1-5	CASSFQGSNQPQHF
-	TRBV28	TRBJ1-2	CAITYHDRAGGYTF
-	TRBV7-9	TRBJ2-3	CASSLSGWTRTDTQYF
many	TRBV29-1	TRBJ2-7	CSVVSTPQSEQYF
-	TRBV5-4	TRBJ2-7	CASSLSQGYEQYF
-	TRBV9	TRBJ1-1	CASSVVSGTEAFF
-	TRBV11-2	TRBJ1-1	CASSFTGATEAFF
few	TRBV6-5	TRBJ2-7	CASSLRKGYEQYF
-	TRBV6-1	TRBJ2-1	CASSSGLSNEQFF
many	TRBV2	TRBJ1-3	CASKGNRGPGNTIYF
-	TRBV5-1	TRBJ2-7	CASSLDTPSGYEQYF
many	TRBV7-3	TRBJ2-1	CASSLFGTPNNEQFF
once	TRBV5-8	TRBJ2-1	CASSQPFEQFF
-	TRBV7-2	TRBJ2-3	CASSLAVAGVGYF
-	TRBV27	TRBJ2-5	CASRLRGGETQYF
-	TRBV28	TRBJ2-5	CASTGHLQETQYF
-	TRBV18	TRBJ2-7	CASSSAEYEQYF
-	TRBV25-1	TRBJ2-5	CASSAIGVRQETQYF
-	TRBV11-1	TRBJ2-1	CASSTGLADNEQFF
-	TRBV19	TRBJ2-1	CASRGGLAGAGSSYNEQFF
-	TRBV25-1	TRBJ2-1	CASSEFFTGQRRRNEQFF
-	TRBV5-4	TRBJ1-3	CASSRSSTGNTIYF
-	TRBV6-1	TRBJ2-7	CASSMERSYEQYF
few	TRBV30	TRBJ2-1	CAWTVSGVSYNEQFF
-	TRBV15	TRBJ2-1	CATSREGLLNEQFF
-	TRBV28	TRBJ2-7	CASSRPPRESPLEQYF
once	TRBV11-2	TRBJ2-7	CASRGLAGIAYEQYF
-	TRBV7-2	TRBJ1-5	CASARGFNQPQHF
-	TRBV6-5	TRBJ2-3	CASRGAITDTQYF
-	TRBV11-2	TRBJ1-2	CASSLGGFNGYTF
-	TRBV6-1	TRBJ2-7	CASSEELAGTYEQYF
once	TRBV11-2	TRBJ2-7	CASSPRVAGALEQYF
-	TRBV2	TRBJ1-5	CASSFQGANQPQHF
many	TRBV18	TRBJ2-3	CASSPRQGSGDTQYF
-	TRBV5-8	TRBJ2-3	CASSIKGARGTDTQYF
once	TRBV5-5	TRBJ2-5	CASSLTQRQETQYF
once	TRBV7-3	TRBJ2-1	CASSLSGTSYNEQFF
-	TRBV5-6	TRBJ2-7	CASSTDRLEQYF
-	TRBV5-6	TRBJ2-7	CASSLQGTALSYEQYF
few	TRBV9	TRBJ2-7	CASSVTGNSYEQYF
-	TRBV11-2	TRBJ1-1	CASSSSTGGGTEAFF
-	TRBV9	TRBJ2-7	CASSVLSYEQYF
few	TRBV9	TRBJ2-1	CASSVGLAESSYNEQFF
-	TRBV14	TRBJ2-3	CASSPGLGVGEF
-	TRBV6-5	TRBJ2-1	CASSYTLGRRGEQFF